The sample holds one count of the clone carrying this T cell receptor beta chain. The sample comes from a study of technical replicates of blood from several donors. J gave up 8 bases and V 4 bases, and 18 bases lay outside the gene matches. Per the germline V gene, CDR1 is MGHRA and CDR2 is YSYEKL. The CDR3 is 19 residues long. This table comes from immunoSEQ multiplex PCR, and its TCRdb copy is limited to in-frame clones, with some not included. The sample shows tens of thousands of clones, around 95% of them seen only once. This TCR was sampled from a human donor in good health. The chain links TRBV4-1 to TRBJ2-1, with 12 bases lining up with TRBD1. The sample taken for sequencing was T cells isolated from PBMCs. As DNA, the CDR3 is TGCGCCAGCAGCCGGAGAGGGGGGACAGGGGGCTTCTATCGTGATGAGCAGTTCTTC. Amino acids: CASSRRGGTGGFYRDEQFF.